Following are 23 T cell receptor beta chains from one sample sequenced in a study of T-cell reconstitution after alpha-beta-depleted transplantation in children. It was with unique molecular identifiers that the TCRbeta library was prepared. TCRdb reanalysed the PCR reads using MiXCR and keeps one entry per CDR3 protein. The sample has 250,000 to 400,000 distinct CDR3 sequences, around 25% seen once. The material was PBMCs, mostly from graft donor cells, obtained 180 days after TCRalphabeta/CD19-depleted stem cell transplant. The receptors shown here come from a male patient between 10 and 17 years old who had a stem cell transplant for acute lymphoblastic leukemia, so the T cells may come from the graft donor.

V usage is TRBV20-1 and J usage is TRBJ2-3; D might be TRBD1 (7 bases). Trimming removed 3 bases from V and 6 bases from J, with 19 bases in between. The CDR3 extends over 15 amino acids. CDR1 is DFQATT, CDR2 SNEGSKA, per germline (reference sequence). This CDR3 reads CSASFRGRGRDTQYF. The CDR3 DNA follows: TGCAGTGCTAGTTTCAGGGGGAGAGGGAGGGATACGCAGTATTTT.

This clonotype was recorded a few times. The chain has TRBV6-5 and TRBJ2-6; a weak D match, TRBD2 (7 bases). Germline CDR1 and CDR2: MNHEY and SVGAGI. The CDR3 contains 19 residues. V lost 2 bases, J lost 2 bases, and 19 bases lay in between. CDR3 residues: CASSYRSSHGGPGANVLTF. CDR3 nucleotide sequence: TGTGCCAGCAGTTACCGATCATCCCACGGGGGGCCTGGGGCCAACGTCCTGACTTTC.

V and J are TRBV7-9 and TRBJ1-6, with D uncertain. The length of the CDR3 is 13 residues. CDR1 is SEHNR and CDR2 is FQNEAQ in the germline V gene (reference sequence). V lost 1 base, J lost 8 bases, and 6 bases lay in between. In DNA, the CDR3 is TGTGCCAGCAGCTTAGAGGTGGATTCACCCCTCCACTTT. Amino acids: CASSLEVDSPLHF.

This clonotype has a handful of counts. The chain has TRBV13 and TRBJ2-7; 8 bases fit TRBD2. With 5 bases clipped from V and 3 bases from J, the junction kept 9 bases outside the gene matches. Per germline, CDR1 PRHDT and CDR2 FYEKMQ (reference sequence). This CDR3 is 15 amino acids long. CDR3: CASSTGGERGYEQYF. The CDR3, as DNA: TGTGCCAGCAGCACCGGGGGGGAGCGCGGCTACGAGCAGTACTTC.

This clonotype has a handful of counts. In nucleotides, the CDR3 is TGTGCCATCAGTGAGGGTAGCGGCAGGATGCCCCAAGAGACCCAGTACTTC. This sequence encodes CAISEGSGRMPQETQYF. The rearrangement links TRBV10-3 to TRBJ2-5; a weak D match, TRBD2 (6 bases). Germline CDR1 is ENHRY and CDR2 is SYGVKD. V was pared by 2 bases and J by 1 base, with 17 bases between. The CDR3 totals 17 residues.

Of note for this clonotype: A read error is possible here, since a much larger clone lies one base away. The rearrangement joins TRBV12-3 or TRBV12-4 to TRBJ2-7; perhaps TRBD2 as D (5 bases). The CDR3 covers 14 residues. V dropped 0 bases and J dropped 2 bases, with 8 bases sitting between them. The CDR3 DNA follows: TGTGCCAGCAGTTTAGCGGGAGTAACCTACGAGCAGTACTTC. Its protein product is CASSLAGVTYEQYF.

This clonotype was seen only a few times. The V call is TRBV27, the J call TRBJ2-1; D tentatively fits TRBD1 or TRBD2 (5 bases each). CDR3 length: 13 amino acids. CDR1 and CDR2 (germline): MNHEY, SMNVEV (reference sequence). V lost 4 bases to trimming and J lost 5 bases, with 9 bases between them. The CDR3 sequence: CASSWGTHNEQFF. CDR3 nucleotide sequence: TGTGCCAGCAGTTGGGGGACCCACAATGAGCAGTTCTTC.

The chain is built from TRBV6-1 and TRBJ1-5; D possibly corresponds to TRBD1 (5 bases). Per the germline V gene, CDR1 is MNHNS and CDR2 is SASEGT. Trimming took off 6 bases at V and 3 bases at J, with 12 bases between the two ends. The CDR3 runs 14 residues. The CDR3 DNA sequence: TGTGCCAGCAGACCTAGACAGAACAATCAGCCCCAGCATTTT. Translating it yields CASRPRQNNQPQHF.

This clonotype was found a few times. The rearrangement joins TRBV7-3 to TRBJ1-1; D is possibly TRBD1 (6 bases). Looked up from germline, CDR1 is SGHTA and CDR2 is FQGTGA. The CDR3 loop spans 15 amino acids. Trimming left V 2 bases short and J 4 bases short, with 14 bases between. CDR3 sequence (DNA): TGTGCCAGCAGCTTAGAAGGGGGGAGGGGCACTGAAGCTTTCTTT. Translating it yields CASSLEGGRGTEAFF.

This clonotype was detected only a few times. The CDR3 protein is CASSLGGSQDTQYF. The CDR3 DNA follows: TGTGCCAGCAGCTTAGGGGGGAGTCAGGATACGCAGTATTTT. V is TRBV7-3 and J is TRBJ2-3; tentatively, D is TRBD2 (6 bases). Germline-derived CDR1 and CDR2 are SGHTA and FQGTGA. The CDR3 spans 14 residues. V was trimmed by 2 bases and J by 6 bases, leaving 12 bases between them.

V and J are TRBV4-1 and TRBJ2-7; 10 nucleotides line up with TRBD1. CDR1 is MGHRA, CDR2 YSYEKL, per germline. This CDR3 has 16 amino acids. Trimming cost V 3 bases and J 7 bases; bases outside gene matches: 12. CDR3 loop: CASSQSAGTGVGEQYF. The CDR3 nucleotides are TGCGCCAGCAGCCAGTCAGCCGGGACAGGGGTTGGTGAGCAGTACTTC.

V gene TRBV29-1 combines with J gene TRBJ2-5; D could derive from TRBD1 or TRBD2 (5 bases each). Germline values: CDR1 SQVTM, CDR2 ANQGSEA. The CDR3 runs to 13 residues. Trimming pared 5 bases from V and 3 bases from J, leaving 13 bases between. CDR3 sequence (DNA): TGCAGCGTTTTGTGGGGGTCTAAAGAGACCCAGTACTTC. It yields the protein CSVLWGSKETQYF.

This clonotype was seen only a few times. The genes are TRBV20-1 and TRBJ2-7, with a possible D match to TRBD1 (6 bases). Germline lookup yields CDR1 DFQATT and CDR2 SNEGSKA (reference sequence). V lost 3 bases, J lost 0 bases, and 12 bases lay in between. The CDR3 is 14 residues long. Here the CDR3 reads CSARGEGGSYEQYF. Here the CDR3 DNA reads TGCAGTGCTAGGGGGGAAGGGGGCTCCTACGAGCAGTACTTC.

This clonotype was seen only a few times. The CDR3 reads CASSRRGTGNGYGYTF. The CDR3 DNA sequence: TGTGCCAGCAGCCGTCGGGGAACAGGGAATGGCTATGGCTACACCTTC. The rearrangement uses TRBV7-9 and TRBJ1-2, with D perhaps TRBD1 (6 bases). The CDR3 has 16 amino acids. Deletions cut 5 bases from V and 4 bases from J, with 20 bases between. Looked up from germline, CDR1 is SEHNR and CDR2 is FQNEAQ (reference sequence).

The chain recombines TRBV12-5 with TRBJ1-1; D might be TRBD1 (5 bases). The CDR3 has 14 residues. Germline CDR1 reads LGHNT; CDR2 reads FRNRAP. Trimming took 5 bases from V and 2 from J, leaving 12 bases between them. The CDR3 is CASGGDEINTEAFF. The CDR3 DNA reads as TGTGCTAGTGGTGGGGACGAAATTAACACTGAAGCTTTCTTT.

The gene calls are TRBV12-5 and TRBJ2-5; 11 bases fit TRBD2. Trimming at V came to 4 bases and at J to 2 bases, leaving 18 bases not matched to a gene. Per germline, CDR1 LGHNT and CDR2 FRNRAP. The CDR3 is 20 residues long. The DNA of the CDR3 is TGTGCTAGTGGTTCCCTATCAACTCCGGGACTAGCGGTATTGCAAGAGACCCAGTACTTC. This translates into CASGSLSTPGLAVLQETQYF.

The chain couples TRBV25-1 to TRBJ1-1; 8 bases agree with TRBD1. The CDR3 contains 16 residues. The germline CDR1 and CDR2 sequences are MGHDK and SYGVNS. The V gene end was trimmed by 3 bases and the J gene end by 1 base; junction bases not matched to a gene: 7. The CDR3 reads CASSDGGQGGNTEAFF. The CDR3, as DNA: TGTGCCAGCAGTGATGGAGGACAGGGAGGGAACACTGAAGCTTTCTTT.

The V call is TRBV12-3 or TRBV12-4, the J call TRBJ2-7, with D perhaps TRBD1 (6 bases). The CDR3 has 14 amino acids. V was cut by 6 bases and J by 0 bases, with 12 bases left in between. CDR3 DNA: TGTGCCAGCAGACGCCGGGACACCTCCTACGAGCAGTACTTC. This sequence encodes CASRRRDTSYEQYF.

Many counts were recorded for this clonotype. The chain combines TRBV7-9 with TRBJ2-7; D remains ambiguous. From germline, CDR1 is SEHNR and CDR2 FQNEAQ (reference sequence). This CDR3 contains 11 residues. V shed 2 bases and J shed 3 bases, with 2 bases lying between them. The CDR3 sequence is CASSLIYEQYF. As DNA, the CDR3 is TGTGCCAGCAGCTTAATCTACGAGCAGTACTTC.

The chain recombines TRBV7-9 with TRBJ2-5; D possibly matches TRBD1 or TRBD2 (5 bases each). Trimming stripped 5 bases from V and 5 bases from J, with 18 bases between. CDR3 length equals 15 residues. CDR1 SEHNR and CDR2 FQNEAQ come from the germline V gene (reference sequence). The CDR3 loop is CASSTHRLRGETQYF. CDR3 bases: TGTGCCAGCAGCACCCATAGACTGAGGGGTGAGACCCAGTACTTC.

This clonotype showed up just a few times. The chain carries TRBV7-3 and TRBJ1-2, with a weak D call TRBD1 (5 bases). Germline CDR1 is SGHTA and CDR2 is FQGTGA. V was cut by 2 bases and J by 7 bases, with 11 bases left in between. CDR3 size: 13 residues. The DNA for the CDR3 is TGTGCCAGCAGCTTAGGAGGGGCGGGTGGCTACACCTTC. Protein sequence: CASSLGGAGGYTF. The variable domain in full, with the rest retrieved from reference TRBV7-3 and TRBJ1-2, is GAGVSQTPSNKVTEKGKYVELRCDPISGHTALYWYRQSLGQGPEFLIYFQGTGAADDSGLPNDRFFAVRPEGSVSTLKIQRTERGDSAVYLCASSLGGAGGYTFGSGTRLTVV.

This clonotype showed up just a few times. This rearrangement joins TRBV12-3 or TRBV12-4 to TRBJ2-5, with D maybe TRBD1 (7 bases). The CDR3 covers 16 residues. V lost 5 bases, J lost 4 bases, and 20 bases lay in between. The CDR3 coding sequence is TGTGCCAGCAGTCACGGAGGGGGCGCGAGGGGAGAGACCCAGTACTTC. This sequence encodes CASSHGGGARGETQYF.

This rearrangement joins TRBV7-3 to TRBJ2-5, with 9 bases lining up with TRBD2. Germline CDR1 is SGHTA and CDR2 is FQGTGA. The CDR3 runs 16 residues. Trimming at V came to 2 bases and at J to 5 bases, leaving 9 bases not matched to a gene. The CDR3 DNA sequence: TGTGCCAGCAGCTTAGGCGGGAGGGCCCTCGGGGAGACCCAGTACTTC. It yields the protein CASSLGGRALGETQYF.